These T cell receptor beta chains were read from a single sample in a study of cytomegalovirus exposure and HLA in healthy donors. Produced via immunoSEQ multiplex PCR; TCRdb's table is partial and in-frame only. Seen here are about 160,000 clones, around four fifths observed once, and the top ten hold about 2%. The sample consisted of PBMCs. These receptors all come from a female donor in good health and CMV-seronegative. The CDR3 runs from the conserved cysteine through the conserved F or W. Each record gives: CDR3 protein, CDR3 DNA, J gene, V gene, clone size, D gene. The D gene is left open where the match is weak. A clone size is listed for some rows: how often the clone was seen (once, few, many), or a class if it is expanded.

CDR3 protein: CASSLHPGSPLHF
CDR3 DNA: TGTGCCAGCAGCCTCCACCCAGGGTCACCCCTCCACTTT
J gene: TRBJ1-6
V gene: TRBV14
clone size: -
D gene: -

CDR3 protein: CASSEPTQWNQPQHF
CDR3 DNA: TGTGCCAGTAGCGAACCCACCCAGTGGAATCAGCCCCAGCATTTT
J gene: TRBJ1-5
V gene: TRBV19
clone size: few
D gene: -

CDR3 protein: CASSFGTGGSPLHF
CDR3 DNA: TGTGCCAGCAGCTTTGGGACAGGAGGATCACCCCTCCACTTT
J gene: TRBJ1-6
V gene: TRBV7-8
clone size: -
D gene: TRBD1

CDR3 protein: CASSLGPGGPIEQYF
CDR3 DNA: TGCGCCAGCAGCTTAGGACCGGGAGGGCCGATTGAGCAGTACTTC
J gene: TRBJ2-7
V gene: TRBV5-1
clone size: -
D gene: TRBD2

CDR3 protein: CAWSDGQVDQPQHF
CDR3 DNA: TGTGCCTGGAGCGATGGACAGGTCGATCAGCCCCAGCATTTT
J gene: TRBJ1-5
V gene: TRBV30
clone size: -
D gene: TRBD1

CDR3 protein: CASTSGSSAGREQFF
CDR3 DNA: TGTGCCAGTACTAGCGGGTCCTCGGCCGGGCGTGAGCAGTTCTTC
J gene: TRBJ2-1
V gene: TRBV19
clone size: -
D gene: TRBD2

CDR3 protein: CASSQDPSGSLADTQYF
CDR3 DNA: TGCGCCAGCAGCCAAGATCCTAGCGGGAGTTTGGCAGATACGCAGTATTTT
J gene: TRBJ2-3
V gene: TRBV4-1
clone size: -
D gene: TRBD2

CDR3 protein: CASSSTAGTYYGYTF
CDR3 DNA: TGTGCCAGCAGCTCTACCGCCGGGACATACTATGGCTACACCTTC
J gene: TRBJ1-2
V gene: TRBV5-4
clone size: -
D gene: -

CDR3 protein: CASRGTGSGANGLTF
CDR3 DNA: TGTGCCAGCAGGGGTACAGGCTCTGGGGCCAACGGCCTGACTTTC
J gene: TRBJ2-6
V gene: TRBV6-5
clone size: -
D gene: -

CDR3 protein: CASSWRGHNEQFF
CDR3 DNA: TGTGCCAGCAGTTGGAGGGGACACAATGAGCAGTTCTTC
J gene: TRBJ2-1
V gene: TRBV6-5
clone size: few
D gene: -

CDR3 protein: CASSLGSGGGYEQYF
CDR3 DNA: TGTGCCAGCAGCTTAGGGTCAGGGGGAGGCTACGAGCAGTACTTC
J gene: TRBJ2-7
V gene: TRBV7-3
clone size: once
D gene: -

CDR3 protein: CASSTTGAAFF
CDR3 DNA: TGTGCCAGCAGCACGACAGGGGCGGCTTTCTTT
J gene: TRBJ1-1
V gene: TRBV7-9
clone size: -
D gene: TRBD1

CDR3 protein: CASSYSRQGLPWTF
CDR3 DNA: TGTGCCAGCAGTTACTCTCGGCAGGGTCTCCCTTGGACCTTC
J gene: TRBJ1-2
V gene: TRBV6-5
clone size: -
D gene: -

CDR3 protein: CASSQDLSGYEQYF
CDR3 DNA: TGTGCCAGCAGCCAAGATCTTAGCGGCTACGAGCAGTACTTC
J gene: TRBJ2-7
V gene: TRBV4-1
clone size: -
D gene: -

CDR3 protein: CAWSVPSGLRKQYF
CDR3 DNA: TGTGCCTGGAGTGTACCTAGCGGATTACGCAAGCAGTACTTC
J gene: TRBJ2-7
V gene: TRBV30
clone size: -
D gene: TRBD2

CDR3 protein: CASSSSRIEAFF
CDR3 DNA: TGTGCCAGCAGCTCGTCCAGGATTGAAGCTTTCTTT
J gene: TRBJ1-1
V gene: TRBV11-2
clone size: -
D gene: -